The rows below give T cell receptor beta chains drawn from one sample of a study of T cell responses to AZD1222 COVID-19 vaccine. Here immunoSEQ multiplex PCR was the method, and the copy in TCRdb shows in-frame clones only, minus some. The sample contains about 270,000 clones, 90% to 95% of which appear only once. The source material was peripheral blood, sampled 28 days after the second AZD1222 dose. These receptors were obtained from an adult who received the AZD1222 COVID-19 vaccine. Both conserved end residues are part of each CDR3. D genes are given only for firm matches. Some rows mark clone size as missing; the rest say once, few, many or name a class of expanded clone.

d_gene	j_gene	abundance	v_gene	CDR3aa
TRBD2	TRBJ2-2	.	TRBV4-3	CASSRSGLAVNTGELFF
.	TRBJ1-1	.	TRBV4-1	CASSQWETATEAFF
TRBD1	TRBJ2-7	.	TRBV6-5	CASSLGQRYEQYF
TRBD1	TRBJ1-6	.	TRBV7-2	CASSLVQGASPLHF
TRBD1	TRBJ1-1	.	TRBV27	CASSTTGGYTEAFF
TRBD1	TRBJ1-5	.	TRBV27	CASSFRGPGQKSTEPQHF
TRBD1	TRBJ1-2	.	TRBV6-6	CASRSTGGLFGYTF
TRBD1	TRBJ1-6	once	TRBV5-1	CASSPQGWESPLHF
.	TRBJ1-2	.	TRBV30	CAWSAGASYGYTF
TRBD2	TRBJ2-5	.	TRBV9	CASSRRGGTWETQYF
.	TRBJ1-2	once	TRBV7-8	CASSQDRRMGYTF
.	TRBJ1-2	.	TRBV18	CASSPVTRDIVYGYTF
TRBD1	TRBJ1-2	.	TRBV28	CASSLAGGGGYTF
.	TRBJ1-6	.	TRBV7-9	CASSSSGWGADNSPLHF
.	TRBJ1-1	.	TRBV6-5	CASSLTGEVAFF
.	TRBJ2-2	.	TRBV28	CASSLGGTGELFF
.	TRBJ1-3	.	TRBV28	CASWGVSGNTIYF
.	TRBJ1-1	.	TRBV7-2	CASSLAGSLPDTEAFF
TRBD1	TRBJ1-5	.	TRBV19	CASSTPGQRFGPQHF
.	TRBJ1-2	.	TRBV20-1	CSASPDPGYGYTF
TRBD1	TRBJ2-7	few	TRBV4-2	CASSQRDRGSYEQYF
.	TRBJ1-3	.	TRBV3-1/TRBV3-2	CASSHHGPSDSSGNTIYF
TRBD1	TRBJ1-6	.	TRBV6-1	CASSERRGDSPLHF
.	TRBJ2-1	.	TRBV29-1	CSVGKGSASNEQFF
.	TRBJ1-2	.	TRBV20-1	CSAILRHGYTF
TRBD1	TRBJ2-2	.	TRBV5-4	CASSSRTGVEELFF
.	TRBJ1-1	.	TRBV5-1	CASSLMAKNTEAFF
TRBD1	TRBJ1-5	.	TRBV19	CASSIRDRSNQPQHF
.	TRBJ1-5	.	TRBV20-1	CSASGRQGNQPQHF
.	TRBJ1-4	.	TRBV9	CASSVSGREGEKLFF
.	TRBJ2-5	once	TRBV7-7	CASSLGTQETQYF
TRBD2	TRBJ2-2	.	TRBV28	CASSPTSGRAWVGELFF
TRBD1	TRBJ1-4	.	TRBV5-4	CASSRDSHEKLFF
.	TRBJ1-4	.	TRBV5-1	CASSLAVGSTNEKLFF
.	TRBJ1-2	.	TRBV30	CAWSVLTRAILYGYTF
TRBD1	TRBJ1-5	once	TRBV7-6	CASSLGSGGAGQPQHF
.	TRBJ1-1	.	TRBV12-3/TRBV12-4	CASTTQGLAEAFF
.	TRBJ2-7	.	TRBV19	CASSTGPPYEQYF
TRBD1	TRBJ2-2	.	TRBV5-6	CASSKGQVMNTGELFF
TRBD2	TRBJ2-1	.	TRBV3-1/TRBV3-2	CASSQGSGLAGGGSYNEQFF
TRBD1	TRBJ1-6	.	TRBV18	CASSQSTGINSPLHF
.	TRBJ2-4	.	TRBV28	CASTLSSGGENIQYF
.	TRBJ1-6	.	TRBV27	CASSFTSSPLHF
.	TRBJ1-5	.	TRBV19	CASSMGSPRNQPQHF